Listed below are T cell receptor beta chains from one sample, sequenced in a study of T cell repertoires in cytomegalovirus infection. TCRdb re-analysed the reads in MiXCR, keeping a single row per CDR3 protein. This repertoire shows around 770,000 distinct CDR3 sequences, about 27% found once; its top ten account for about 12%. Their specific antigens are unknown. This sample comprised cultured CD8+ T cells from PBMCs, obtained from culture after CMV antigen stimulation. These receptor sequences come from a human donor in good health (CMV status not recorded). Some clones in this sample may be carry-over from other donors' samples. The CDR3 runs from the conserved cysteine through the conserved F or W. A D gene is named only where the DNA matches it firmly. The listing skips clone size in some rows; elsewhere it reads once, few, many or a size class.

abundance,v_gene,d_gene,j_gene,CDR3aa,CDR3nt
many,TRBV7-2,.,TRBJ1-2,CASSVLLALIGGYTF,TGTGCCAGCAGCGTCTTATTAGCGCTAATTGGGGGCTACACCTTC
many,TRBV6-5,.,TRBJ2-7,CASSYSERVSYEQYF,TGTGCCAGCAGTTACTCGGAGCGAGTCTCCTACGAGCAGTACTTC
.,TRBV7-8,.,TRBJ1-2,CAQMTNYGYTF,TGTGCTCAGATGACAAACTATGGCTACACCTTC
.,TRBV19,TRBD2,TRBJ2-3,CASRASGGDTDTQYF,TGTGCCAGTAGAGCCAGCGGGGGGGACACAGATACGCAGTATTTT
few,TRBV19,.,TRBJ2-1,CASSIDGSSYNEQFF,TGTGCCAGTAGTATAGACGGTAGCTCCTACAATGAGCAGTTCTTC
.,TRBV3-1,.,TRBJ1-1,CASSQIKGPLTEAFF,TGTGCCAGCAGCCAAATTAAAGGCCCCCTCACTGAAGCTTTCTTT
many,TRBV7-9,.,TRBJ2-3,CASSPAGTDTQYF,TGTGCCAGCAGCCCCGCAGGCACAGATACGCAGTATTTT
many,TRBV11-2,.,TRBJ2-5,CASSLARRQETQYF,TGTGCCAGCAGCTTAGCGAGGAGACAAGAGACCCAGTACTTC
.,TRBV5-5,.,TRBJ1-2,CASSRGGFIDANYGYTF,TGTGCCAGCAGCAGGGGAGGGTTCATTGATGCTAACTATGGCTACACCTTC
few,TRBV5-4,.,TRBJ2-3,CASSFWAGDQNTQYF,TGTGCCAGCAGCTTCTGGGCAGGGGATCAAAATACGCAGTATTTT
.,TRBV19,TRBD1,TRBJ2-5,CASSTRDSPQETQYF,TGTGCCAGTAGTACCCGGGACAGCCCTCAAGAGACCCAGTACTTC
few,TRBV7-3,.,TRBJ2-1,CASSLRGGGLVHEQFF,TGTGCCAGCAGCTTAAGGGGTGGGGGGCTCGTTCATGAGCAGTTCTTC
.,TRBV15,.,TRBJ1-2,CATSRDRGDRGYTF,TGTGCCACCAGCAGAGATCGAGGAGATCGGGGCTACACCTTC
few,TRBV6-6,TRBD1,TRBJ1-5,CASGSGGQPQHF,TGTGCCAGCGGTTCAGGGGGTCAGCCCCAGCATTTT
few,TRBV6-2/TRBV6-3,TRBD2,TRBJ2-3,CASSYPQESGNTDTQYF,TGTGCCAGCAGTTACCCCCAGGAAAGCGGGAACACAGATACGCAGTATTTT
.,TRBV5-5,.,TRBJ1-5,CASRGDFNQPQHF,TGTGCCAGCAGGGGAGACTTCAATCAGCCCCAGCATTTT
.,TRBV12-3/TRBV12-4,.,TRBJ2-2,CASSLTAGADTGELFF,TGTGCCAGCAGTTTGACGGCGGGGGCGGACACCGGGGAGCTGTTTTTT
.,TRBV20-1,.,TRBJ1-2,CSARDYLNYGYTF,TGCAGTGCTAGAGATTACCTTAATTATGGCTACACCTTC
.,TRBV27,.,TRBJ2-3,CASSLEPGWADTQYF,TGTGCCAGCAGTTTAGAACCGGGTTGGGCAGATACGCAGTATTTT
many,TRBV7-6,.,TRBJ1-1,CASSLGQNLNTEAFF,TGTGCCAGCAGCTTAGGACAGAATCTCAACACTGAAGCTTTCTTT
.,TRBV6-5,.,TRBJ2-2,CASSYSLQLYSGELFF,TGTGCCAGCAGTTACTCACTACAGCTTTATTCCGGGGAGCTGTTTTTT
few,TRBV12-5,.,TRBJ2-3,CASGFNPTDTQYF,TGTGCTAGTGGTTTTAACCCCACAGATACGCAGTATTTT
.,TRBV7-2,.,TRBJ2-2,CASSPHDLNTGELFF,TGTGCCAGCAGCCCCCACGACCTAAACACCGGGGAGCTGTTTTTT
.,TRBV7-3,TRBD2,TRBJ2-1,CASSPPRGGFNEQFF,TGTGCCAGCAGCCCCCCACGGGGGGGCTTCAATGAGCAGTTCTTC
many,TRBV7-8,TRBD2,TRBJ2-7,CASSLAGRAGGLALKDEQYF,TGTGCCAGCAGCTTAGCAGGGCGAGCGGGGGGGCTAGCGTTGAAGGACGAGCAGTACTTC
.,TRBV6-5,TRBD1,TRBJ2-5,CASSWGTGFIETQYF,TGTGCCAGCAGTTGGGGGACAGGGTTTATAGAGACCCAGTACTTC